This T cell receptor beta chain comes out of a study of shared clonotypes between healthy human individuals. The germline gives CDR1 SGHKS, CDR2 YYEKEE (reference sequence). The V gene lost 4 bases and the J gene lost 1 base, with 14 bases spanning the gap. The CDR3 is made up of 15 amino acids. Sequencing used immunoSEQ multiplex PCR; TCRdb keeps in-frame clones, though not all of them. The sample yields about 2.3 million clones, about 90% seen once. V usage is TRBV5-5 and J usage is TRBJ1-1; maybe TRBD1 (5 bases). The sample comprised naive CD4+ T cells from PBMCs. This sample's subset: CD45RA+ positively selected. The sequence came from a man between 18 and 29 years old in good health. Some clones in this sample may be carry-over from other donors' samples. The DNA for the CDR3 is TGTGCCAGCAGCGCCGAGGGACTGAAGAACACTGAAGCTTTCTTT. It encodes CASSAEGLKNTEAFF.